The subject of this entry is one T cell receptor beta chain. Its antigen is currently unknown. From germline, CDR1 is MGHDK and CDR2 SYGVNS. With 5 bases clipped from V and 7 bases from J, the junction kept 2 bases outside the gene matches. CDR3 length equals 12 residues. PCR involved 60 Vbeta and 13 Jbeta primers. This table comes from immunoSEQ multiplex PCR, and its TCRdb copy is limited to in-frame clones, with some not included. This sample has under 200,000 clones, with 79% found just once. The sample is drawn from a study of cytomegalovirus exposure and HLA in healthy donors. Findings and limits, study-wide: Some V segments, TRBV6-2 and TRBV6-3 among them, were indistinguishable and were therefore excluded.

V usage is TRBV25-1 and J usage is TRBJ2-1, with 7 bases aligning to TRBD2. This TCR was recovered from a middle-aged woman in good health and CMV-seronegative. Sample: PBMCs. Here the CDR3 reads CASSWGGNEQFF. CDR3 in DNA: TGTGCCAGCAGTTGGGGGGGGAATGAGCAGTTCTTC. Complete variable domain (other parts from reference TRBV25-1 and TRBJ2-1): EADIYQTPRYLVIGTGKKITLECSQTMGHDKMYWYQQDPGMELHLIHYSYGVNSTEKGDLSSESTVSRIRTEHFPLTLESARPSHTSQYLCASSWGGNEQFFGPGTRLTVL.